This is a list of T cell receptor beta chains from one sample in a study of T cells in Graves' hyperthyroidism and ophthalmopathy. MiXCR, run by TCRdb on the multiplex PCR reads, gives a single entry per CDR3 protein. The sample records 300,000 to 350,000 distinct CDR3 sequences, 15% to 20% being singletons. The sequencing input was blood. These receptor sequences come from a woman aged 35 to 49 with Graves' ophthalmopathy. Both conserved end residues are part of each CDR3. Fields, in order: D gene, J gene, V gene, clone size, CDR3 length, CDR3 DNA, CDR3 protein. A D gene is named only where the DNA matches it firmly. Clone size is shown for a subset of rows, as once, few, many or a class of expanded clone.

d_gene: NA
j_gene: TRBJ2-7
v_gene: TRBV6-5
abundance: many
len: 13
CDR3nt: TGTGCCAGCAGTTACTTCGGAGGCTACGAGCAGTACTTC
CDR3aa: CASSYFGGYEQYF

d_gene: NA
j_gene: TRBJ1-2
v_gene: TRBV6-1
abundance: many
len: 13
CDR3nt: TGTGCCTACACAGATGGGGGAGGCTATGGCTACACCTTC
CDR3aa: CAYTDGGGYGYTF

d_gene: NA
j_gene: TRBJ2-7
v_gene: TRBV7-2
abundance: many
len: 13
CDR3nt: TGTGCCAGCAGCTTGACTCAGTCCTACGAGCAGTACTTC
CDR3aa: CASSLTQSYEQYF

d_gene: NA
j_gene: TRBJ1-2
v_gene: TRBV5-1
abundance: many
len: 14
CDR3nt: TGCGCCAGCAACCCCTTGGGGGAGGATTATGGCTACACCTTC
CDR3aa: CASNPLGEDYGYTF

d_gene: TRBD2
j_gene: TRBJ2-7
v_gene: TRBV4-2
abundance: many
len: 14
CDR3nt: TGCGCCAGCAGCCAGGGACTAGCGGGAGACGAGCAGTACTTC
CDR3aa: CASSQGLAGDEQYF

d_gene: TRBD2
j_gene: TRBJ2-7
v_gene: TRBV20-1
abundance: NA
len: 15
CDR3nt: TGCAGTGCTCAAGGACTAGCGGCTTTTACCTACGAGCAGTACTTC
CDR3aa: CSAQGLAAFTYEQYF

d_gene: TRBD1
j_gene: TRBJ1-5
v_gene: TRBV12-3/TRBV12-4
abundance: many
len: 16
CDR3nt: TGTGCCAGCAGTTCCCCTGGGACAGCAATTAATCAGCCCCAGCATTTT
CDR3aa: CASSSPGTAINQPQHF

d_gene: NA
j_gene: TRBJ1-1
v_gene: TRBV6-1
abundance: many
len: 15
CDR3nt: TGTGCCAGCAGGGACCGACTTATTATGAACACTGAAGCTTTCTTT
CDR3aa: CASRDRLIMNTEAFF

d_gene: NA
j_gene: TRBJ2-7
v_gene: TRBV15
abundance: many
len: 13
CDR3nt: TGTGCCACCAGCAGAGATACTAGCCACGAGCAGTACTTC
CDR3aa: CATSRDTSHEQYF

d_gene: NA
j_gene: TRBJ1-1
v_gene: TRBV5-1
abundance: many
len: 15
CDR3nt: TGCGCCAGCAGCTTGGCCCCAGGGGAAAACACTGAAGCTTTCTTT
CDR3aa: CASSLAPGENTEAFF

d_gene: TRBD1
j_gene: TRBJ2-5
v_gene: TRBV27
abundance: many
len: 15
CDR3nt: TGTGCCAGCAGTGGGACAGCGAGGGGGCGCGGGACCCAGTACTTC
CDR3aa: CASSGTARGRGTQYF

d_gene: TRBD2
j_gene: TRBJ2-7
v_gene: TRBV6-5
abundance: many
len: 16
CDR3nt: TGTGCCAGCACCCTCCGGCTAGCGGGAACCCGGATCGAGCAGTACTTC
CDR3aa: CASTLRLAGTRIEQYF

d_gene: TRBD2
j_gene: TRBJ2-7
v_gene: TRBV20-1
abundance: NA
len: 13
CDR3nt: TGCAGTGCCGGGGCACTAGCGAGTTACGAGCAGTACTTC
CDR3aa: CSAGALASYEQYF

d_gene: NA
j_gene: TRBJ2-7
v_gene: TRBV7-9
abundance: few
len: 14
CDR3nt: TGTGCCAGCAGCTTAACGGGGAACTTAGACGAGCAGTACTTC
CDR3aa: CASSLTGNLDEQYF

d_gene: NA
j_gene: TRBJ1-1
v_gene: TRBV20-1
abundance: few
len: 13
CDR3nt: TGCAGTGCGCCGTCGGGGGGGACGACTGAAGCTTTCTTT
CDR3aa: CSAPSGGTTEAFF

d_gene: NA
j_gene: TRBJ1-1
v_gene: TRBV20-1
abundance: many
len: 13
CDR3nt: TGCAGTGCTAGAGGGGGAGGAGACACTGAAGCTTTCTTT
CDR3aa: CSARGGGDTEAFF

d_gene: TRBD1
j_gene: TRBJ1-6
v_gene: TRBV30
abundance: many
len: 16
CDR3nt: TGTGCCTGGAGCCCACTTGGGACAGTGGGGAATTCACCCCTCCACTTT
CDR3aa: CAWSPLGTVGNSPLHF

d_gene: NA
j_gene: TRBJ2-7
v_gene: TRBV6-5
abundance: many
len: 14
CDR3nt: TGTGCCAGCAGTTACTCCAGGAGTTTGGGGGAGCAGTACTTC
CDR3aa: CASSYSRSLGEQYF

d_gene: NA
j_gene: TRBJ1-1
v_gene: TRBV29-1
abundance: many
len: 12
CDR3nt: TGCAGCGTTGGGGGGATCCGCACTGAAGCTTTCTTT
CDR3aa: CSVGGIRTEAFF

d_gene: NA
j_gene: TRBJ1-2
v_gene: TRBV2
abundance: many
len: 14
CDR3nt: TGTGCCAGCAGTGTGGGACACCCAAACTATGGCTACACCTTC
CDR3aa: CASSVGHPNYGYTF

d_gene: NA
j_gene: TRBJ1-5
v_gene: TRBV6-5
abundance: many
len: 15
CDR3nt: TGTGCCAGCAGTTACGTAAGCAGGGCCAATCAGCCCCAGCATTTT
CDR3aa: CASSYVSRANQPQHF

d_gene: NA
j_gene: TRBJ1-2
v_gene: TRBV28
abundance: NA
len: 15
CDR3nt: TGTGCCAGCAGTTTATTGGACAGTCAGGGAGACGGCTACACCTTC
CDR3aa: CASSLLDSQGDGYTF

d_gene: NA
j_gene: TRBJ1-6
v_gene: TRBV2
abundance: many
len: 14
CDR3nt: TGTGCCAGCAGTGGGGGGGCGGTTAATTCACCCCTCCACTTT
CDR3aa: CASSGGAVNSPLHF

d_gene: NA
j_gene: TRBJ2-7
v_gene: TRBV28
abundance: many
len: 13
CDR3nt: TGTGCCAGCAGTTTGAACTTGGCCTACGAGCAGTACTTC
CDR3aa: CASSLNLAYEQYF

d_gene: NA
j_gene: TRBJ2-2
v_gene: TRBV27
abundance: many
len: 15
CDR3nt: TGTGCCAGTCGAACAGGAGGCGCGAACACCGGGGAGCTGTTTTTT
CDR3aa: CASRTGGANTGELFF

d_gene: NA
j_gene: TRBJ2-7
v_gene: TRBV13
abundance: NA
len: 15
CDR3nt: TGTGCCAGCAGCCGGATTGGTAGGGATTCCTACGAGCAGTACTTC
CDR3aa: CASSRIGRDSYEQYF

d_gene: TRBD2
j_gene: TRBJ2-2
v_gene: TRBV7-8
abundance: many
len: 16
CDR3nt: TGTGCCAGCAGCTTAGCCCTAGCGGGAGGGCCCGGGGAGCTGTTTTTT
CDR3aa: CASSLALAGGPGELFF

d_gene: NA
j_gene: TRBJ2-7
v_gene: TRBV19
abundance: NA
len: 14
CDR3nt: TGTGCCAGTAGTATCCCAGGGAATGACTACGAGCAGTACTTC
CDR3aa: CASSIPGNDYEQYF

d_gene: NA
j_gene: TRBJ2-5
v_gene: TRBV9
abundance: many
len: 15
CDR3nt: TGTGCCAGCAGCGTAGGAGGCGGTTTACAAGAGACCCAGTACTTC
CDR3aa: CASSVGGGLQETQYF

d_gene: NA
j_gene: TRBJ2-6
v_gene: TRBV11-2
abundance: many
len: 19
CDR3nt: TGTGCCAGCAGCTTAGTCACAGGGTATGGATCCTCTGGGGCCAACGTCCTGACTTTC
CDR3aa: CASSLVTGYGSSGANVLTF

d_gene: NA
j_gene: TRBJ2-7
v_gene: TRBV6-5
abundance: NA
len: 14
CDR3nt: TGTGCCAGCAGTGACTCCGGGACACTCGACGAGCAGTACTTC
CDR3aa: CASSDSGTLDEQYF

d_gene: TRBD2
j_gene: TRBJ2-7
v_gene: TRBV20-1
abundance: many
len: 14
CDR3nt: TGCAGTGCTCGCGGGACTAGCGGGAGCTGGGAGCAGTACTTC
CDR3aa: CSARGTSGSWEQYF

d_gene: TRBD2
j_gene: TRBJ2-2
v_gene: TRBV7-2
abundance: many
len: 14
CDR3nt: TGTGCCAGCAGCCTCCTAGCGGTAACCGGGGAGCTGTTTTTT
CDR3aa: CASSLLAVTGELFF

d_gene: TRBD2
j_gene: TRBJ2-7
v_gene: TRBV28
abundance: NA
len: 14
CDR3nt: TGTGCCAACGCGCGGGAGATGGGTTCCTACGAGCAGTACTTC
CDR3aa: CANAREMGSYEQYF

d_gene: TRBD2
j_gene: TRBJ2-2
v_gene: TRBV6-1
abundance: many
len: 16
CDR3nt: TGTGCCAGCGGGCTAGCGGGAGGGATAAACACCGGGGAGCTGTTTTTT
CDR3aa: CASGLAGGINTGELFF

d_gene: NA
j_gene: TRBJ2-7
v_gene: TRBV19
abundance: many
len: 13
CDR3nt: TGTGCCAGTAGTAATACAGGGTTCCACGAGCAGTACTTC
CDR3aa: CASSNTGFHEQYF

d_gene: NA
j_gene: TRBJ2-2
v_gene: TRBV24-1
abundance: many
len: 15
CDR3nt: TGTGCCACCAGTGAATGGGGGGCGGGCACCGGGGAGCTGTTTTTT
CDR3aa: CATSEWGAGTGELFF

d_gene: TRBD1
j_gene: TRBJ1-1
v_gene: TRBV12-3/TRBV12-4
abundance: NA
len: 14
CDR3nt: TGTGCCAGCAGTGGGACAGGGGGCAGAACTGAAGCTTTCTTT
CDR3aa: CASSGTGGRTEAFF

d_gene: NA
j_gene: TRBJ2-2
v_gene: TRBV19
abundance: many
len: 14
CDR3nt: TGTGCCAGTAGTATAAGCCGTAACACCGGGGAGCTGTTTTTT
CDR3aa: CASSISRNTGELFF

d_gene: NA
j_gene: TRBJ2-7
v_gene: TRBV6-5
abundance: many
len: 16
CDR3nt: TGTGCCAGCAGTTACTCGATGGGTGGGACCTACTACGAGCAGTACTTC
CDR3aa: CASSYSMGGTYYEQYF

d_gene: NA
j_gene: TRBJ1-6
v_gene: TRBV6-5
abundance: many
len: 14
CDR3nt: TGTGCCAGCAGTTTTGGCAGAGAGAATTCACCCCTCCACTTT
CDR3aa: CASSFGRENSPLHF

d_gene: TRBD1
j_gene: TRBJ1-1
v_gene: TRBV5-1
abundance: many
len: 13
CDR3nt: TGCGCCAGCAGGGAGGGGGCGGCATCTGAAGCTTTCTTT
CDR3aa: CASREGAASEAFF

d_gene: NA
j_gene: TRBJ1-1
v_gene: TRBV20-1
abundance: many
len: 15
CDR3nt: TGCAGTGCTAGACGTGAAGAGGTAACGAACACTGAAGCTTTCTTT
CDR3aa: CSARREEVTNTEAFF

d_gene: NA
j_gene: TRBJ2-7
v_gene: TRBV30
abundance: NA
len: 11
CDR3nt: TGTGCCTGGACGGTAAACTACGAGCAGTACTTC
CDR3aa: CAWTVNYEQYF

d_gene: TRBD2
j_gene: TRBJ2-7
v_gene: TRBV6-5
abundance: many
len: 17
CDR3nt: TGTGCCAGCAGATACGTACCGGGACTAGCGGCTTCCTACGAGCAGTACTTC
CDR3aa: CASRYVPGLAASYEQYF

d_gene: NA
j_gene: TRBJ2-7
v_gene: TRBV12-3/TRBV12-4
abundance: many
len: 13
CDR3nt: TGTGCCAGCAGTGGCGGACAGTTCTACGAGCAGTACTTC
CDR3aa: CASSGGQFYEQYF

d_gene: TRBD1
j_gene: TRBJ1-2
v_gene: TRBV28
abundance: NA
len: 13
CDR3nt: TGTGCCAGCAGTTTAGCCCAGGGGGCGAGCTACACCTTC
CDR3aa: CASSLAQGASYTF

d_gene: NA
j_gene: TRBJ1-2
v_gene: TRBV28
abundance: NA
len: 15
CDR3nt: TGTGCCAGCAGTTTACCGGGACGTTCGCCTTCGGGCTACACCTTC
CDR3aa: CASSLPGRSPSGYTF

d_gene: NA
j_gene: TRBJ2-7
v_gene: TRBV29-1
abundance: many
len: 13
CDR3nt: TGCAGCGTTGCCCGGGACAACACCTACGAGCAGTACTTC
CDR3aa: CSVARDNTYEQYF

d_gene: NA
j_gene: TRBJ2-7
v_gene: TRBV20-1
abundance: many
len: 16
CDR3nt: TGCAGTGCGAATCAGGGGGCGGGAGGGCCTAGGAACGAGCAGTACTTC
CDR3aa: CSANQGAGGPRNEQYF

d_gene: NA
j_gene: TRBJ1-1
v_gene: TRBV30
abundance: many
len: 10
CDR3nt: TGTGCCTGGAGAGGTAGTGGAACTTTCTTT
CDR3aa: CAWRGSGTFF

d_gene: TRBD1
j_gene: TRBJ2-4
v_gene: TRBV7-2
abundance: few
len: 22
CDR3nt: TGTGCCAGCAGCTTCGGGGGTAGGACAGGGTCGCCGCTAGCATTAGCCAAAAACATTCAGTACTTC
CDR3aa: CASSFGGRTGSPLALAKNIQYF

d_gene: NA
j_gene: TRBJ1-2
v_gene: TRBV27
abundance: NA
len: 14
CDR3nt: TGTGCCAGCAGTAGTGAGATGTCAGACTATGGCTACATCTTC
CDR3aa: CASSSEMSDYGYIF

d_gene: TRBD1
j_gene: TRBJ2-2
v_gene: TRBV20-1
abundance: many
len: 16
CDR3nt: TGCAGTGCTAGATTGCCGGGACAGGGGAATACCGGGGAGCTGTTTTTT
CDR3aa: CSARLPGQGNTGELFF

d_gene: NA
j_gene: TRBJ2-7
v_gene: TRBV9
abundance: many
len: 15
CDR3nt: TGTGCCAGCAGCCCAGGGGTGCAGAGCTCCTACGAGCAGTACTTC
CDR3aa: CASSPGVQSSYEQYF

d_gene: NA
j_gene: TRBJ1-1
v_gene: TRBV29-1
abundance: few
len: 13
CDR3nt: TGCAGCGTTTTTTTTGCCCCGAACACTGAAGCTTTCTTT
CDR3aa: CSVFFAPNTEAFF

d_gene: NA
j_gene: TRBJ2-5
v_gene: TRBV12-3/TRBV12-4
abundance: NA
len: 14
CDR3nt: TGTGCCAGCAGTCCCTCCCCGTACCAAGAGACCCAGTACTTC
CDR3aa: CASSPSPYQETQYF